This is a list of T cell receptor beta chains from one sample in a study of T cell repertoires in cytomegalovirus infection. For these receptors, no antigen is known. Each CDR3 protein is one row after TCRdb ran MiXCR on the reads. In the table there are around 710,000 distinct CDR3 sequences, almost 30% of which are singletons. The starting material was cultured CD8+ T cells from PBMCs, obtained from culture after CMV antigen stimulation. The receptors here all came from a human donor in good health (CMV status not recorded). Some clones in this sample may be carry-over from other donors' samples. The CDR3 runs from the conserved cysteine through the conserved F or W. The D gene is left open where the match is weak. Some rows have no size entry. The others give once, few or many, or a class for an expanded clone.

>14|NA|NA|TRBJ1-1|TRBV12-3/TRBV12-4
TGTGCCAGCGCAATCTTCCGGGAGATACTTCTGGCTTTCTTT
CASAIFREILLAFF
>14|NA|NA|TRBJ2-7|TRBV19
TGTGCCAGTAGCCAGGGTGGACGGCACTACGAGCAGTACTTC
CASSQGGRHYEQYF
>16|NA|NA|TRBJ2-1|TRBV9
TGTGCCAGCACCCTAGGAGAGGGGCTCTCCTACAATGAGCAGTTCTTC
CASTLGEGLSYNEQFF
>12|NA|few|TRBJ1-1|TRBV6-2/TRBV6-3
TGTGCCAGCAGCCCCGTTTCCACTGAAGCTTTCTTT
CASSPVSTEAFF
>21|NA|few|TRBJ2-7|TRBV6-2/TRBV6-3
TGTGCCAGCAGTTCCCTCTTCCGGACAGCAAAATCTGTTAGGAGCTCCTACGAGCAGTACTTC
CASSSLFRTAKSVRSSYEQYF
>16|NA|few|TRBJ2-3|TRBV6-1
TGTGCCAGCAGTGAGTCGGCAAACCTGCGTTCAGATACGCAGTATTTT
CASSESANLRSDTQYF
>13|NA|few|TRBJ2-7|TRBV27
TGTGCCAGCAGTTTCGGACGGGCCTACGAGCAGTACTTC
CASSFGRAYEQYF
>12|NA|few|TRBJ1-1|TRBV7-9
TGTGCCAGCAGCTTATGGGTAGGTGAAGCTTTCTTT
CASSLWVGEAFF
>16|TRBD2|few|TRBJ2-1|TRBV11-1
TGTGCCAGCAGCTTAGATAGCGGGGGCCCTTTAGATGAGCAGTTCTTC
CASSLDSGGPLDEQFF
>14|NA|NA|TRBJ1-3|TRBV7-3
TGTGCCAGCAGCTATTGGGATACCGGGGACACCATATATTTT
CASSYWDTGDTIYF
>17|NA|NA|TRBJ2-7|TRBV23-1
TGCACCAGCAGTCCTCCGTTCCGACGGCCTTCCTCGTACGAGCAGTACTTC
CTSSPPFRRPSSYEQYF
>12|NA|NA|TRBJ1-2|TRBV19
TGTGCCATACGACTGAGTACCTATGGCTACACCTTC
CAIRLSTYGYTF
>20|TRBD1|NA|TRBJ2-1|TRBV11-3
TGTGCCAGCAGCTCCCCTAAAAACCGGACAGGGGGTGCAGGCAACAATGAGCAGTTCTTC
CASSSPKNRTGGAGNNEQFF
>17|NA|NA|TRBJ2-1|TRBV9
TGTGCCAGCAGCGGACCACTACAGGGTTATCTATCCGGTGAGCAGTTCTTC
CASSGPLQGYLSGEQFF
>14|NA|few|TRBJ2-5|TRBV11-3
TGTGCCAGCAGCCCACGACGGGGACAAGAGACCCAGTACTTC
CASSPRRGQETQYF
>16|TRBD1|few|TRBJ2-1|TRBV7-6
TGTGCCAGCAGCCTACTGGGACAGGGGGCCTACAATGAGCAGTTCTTC
CASSLLGQGAYNEQFF
>17|NA|NA|TRBJ2-2|TRBV13
TGTGCCAGCAGCTTAGGCCAGGTTTTCGGGGACACCGGGGAGCTGTTTTTT
CASSLGQVFGDTGELFF
>11|NA|few|TRBJ2-3|TRBV12-3/TRBV12-4
TGTGCCAGCAGTTTCGGGGTGTCGCAGTATTTT
CASSFGVSQYF
>15|NA|few|TRBJ2-3|TRBV19
TGTGCCAGTAGTATAGCGGGGAGCAGCACAGATACGCAGTATTTT
CASSIAGSSTDTQYF
>15|NA|NA|TRBJ1-5|TRBV13
TGTGCCAGCAGCTTAGGCCCCCAGTCGGATCAGCCCCAGCATTTT
CASSLGPQSDQPQHF
>16|TRBD2|NA|TRBJ2-2|TRBV11-2
TGTGCCAGCAACGGACTAGCGGGGCTAAACACCGGGGAGCTGTTTTTT
CASNGLAGLNTGELFF
>18|TRBD1|NA|TRBJ2-2|TRBV7-8
TGTGCCAGCAGCTCGAAGGGACAGGGGCTAATCCACACCGGGGAGCTGTTTTTT
CASSSKGQGLIHTGELFF